The T cell receptor beta chain described here comes from a study of OX40 agonist ivuxolimab in advanced cancers. Study-wide context: Ivuxolimab is an agonistic anti-OX40 (CD134) antibody, and patients were treated with it. Six ivuxolimab dose levels, 0.01 to 10 mg/kg, were given intravenously every 2 weeks. The study enrolled dose-escalation patients with hepatocellular carcinoma, melanoma, renal cell or head and neck cancer.

The CDR3 length is 11 residues. V lost 4 bases and J 3 bases, leaving 7 bases between the germline ends. From germline, CDR1 is SQVTM and CDR2 ANQGSEA. The count of this clone is one. Sequencing used immunoSEQ multiplex PCR; TCRdb keeps in-frame clones, though not all of them. The table includes about 64,000 clones, 75% to 95% detected once. The V call is TRBV29-1, the J call TRBJ2-7; D remains unclear. The TCR originated in an adult with an advanced solid tumor such as melanoma, head and neck, liver or kidney cancer. The specimen was CD4+ or CD8+ T cells sorted from blood, collected in a trial of the OX40 agonist ivuxolimab. CDR3 nucleotide sequence: TGCAGCGTTGCGATGAGCTACGAGCAGTACTTC. It encodes CSVAMSYEQYF.